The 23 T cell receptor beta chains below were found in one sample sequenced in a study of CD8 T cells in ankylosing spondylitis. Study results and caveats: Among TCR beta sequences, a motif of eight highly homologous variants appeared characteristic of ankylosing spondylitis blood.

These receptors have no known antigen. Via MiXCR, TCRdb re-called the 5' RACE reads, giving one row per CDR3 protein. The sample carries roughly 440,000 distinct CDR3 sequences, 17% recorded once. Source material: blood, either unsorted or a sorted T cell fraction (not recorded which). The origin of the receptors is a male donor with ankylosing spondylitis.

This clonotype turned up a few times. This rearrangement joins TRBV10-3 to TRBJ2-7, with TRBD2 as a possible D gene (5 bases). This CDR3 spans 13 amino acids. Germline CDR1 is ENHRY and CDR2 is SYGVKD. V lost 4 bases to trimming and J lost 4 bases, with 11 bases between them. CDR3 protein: CAISGGEGYEQYF. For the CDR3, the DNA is TGTGCCATCAGTGGGGGAGAAGGGTACGAGCAGTACTTC.

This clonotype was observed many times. The CDR3 nucleotides are TGTGCCAGCAGTTTAGCGTGGGGATTTAGCGGCATTCAGTACTTC. Translation: CASSLAWGFSGIQYF. V gene TRBV12-3 or TRBV12-4 combines with J gene TRBJ2-4, with D possibly TRBD2 on 6 matching bases. V lost 0 bases and J 9 bases, leaving 15 bases between the germline ends. The CDR3 spans 15 residues.

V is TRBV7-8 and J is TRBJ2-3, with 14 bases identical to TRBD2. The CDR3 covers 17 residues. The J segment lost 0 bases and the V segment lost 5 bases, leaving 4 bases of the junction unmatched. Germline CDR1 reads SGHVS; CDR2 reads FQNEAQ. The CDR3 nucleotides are TGTGCCAGCAGCCCCCGGACTAGCGGGAGGAGCACAGATACGCAGTATTTT. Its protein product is CASSPRTSGRSTDTQYF.

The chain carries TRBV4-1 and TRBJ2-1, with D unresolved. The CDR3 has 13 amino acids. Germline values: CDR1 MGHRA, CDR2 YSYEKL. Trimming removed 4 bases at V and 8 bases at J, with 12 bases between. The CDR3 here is CASSRKGTYEQFF. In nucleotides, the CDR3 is TGCGCCAGCAGCCGCAAGGGAACTTATGAGCAGTTCTTC.

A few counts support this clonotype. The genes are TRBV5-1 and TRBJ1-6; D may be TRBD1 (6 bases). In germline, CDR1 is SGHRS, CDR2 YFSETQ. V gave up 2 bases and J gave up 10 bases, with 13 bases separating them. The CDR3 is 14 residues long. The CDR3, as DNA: TGCGCCAGCAGCTTACAGGGTCGGGAATCACCCCTCCACTTT. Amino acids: CASSLQGRESPLHF.

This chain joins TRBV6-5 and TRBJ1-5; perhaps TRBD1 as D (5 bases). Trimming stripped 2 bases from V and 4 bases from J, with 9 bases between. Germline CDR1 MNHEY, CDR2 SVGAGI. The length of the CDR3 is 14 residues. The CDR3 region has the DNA TGTGCCAGCAGTTACACAGGAATTAATCAGCCCCAGCATTTT. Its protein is CASSYTGINQPQHF.

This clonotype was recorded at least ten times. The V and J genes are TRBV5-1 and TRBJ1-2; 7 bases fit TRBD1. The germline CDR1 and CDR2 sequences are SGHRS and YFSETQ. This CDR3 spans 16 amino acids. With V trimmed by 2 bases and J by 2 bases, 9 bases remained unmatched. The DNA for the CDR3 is TGCGCCAGCAGCTTTACCTCCGGGACAGCCAACTATGGCTACACCTTC. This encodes CASSFTSGTANYGYTF.

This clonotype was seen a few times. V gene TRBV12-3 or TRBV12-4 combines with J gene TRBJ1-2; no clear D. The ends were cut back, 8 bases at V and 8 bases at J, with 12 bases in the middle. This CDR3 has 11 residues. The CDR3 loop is CASGLPRGYTF. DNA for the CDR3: TGTGCCAGCGGGCTCCCTCGGGGCTACACCTTC.

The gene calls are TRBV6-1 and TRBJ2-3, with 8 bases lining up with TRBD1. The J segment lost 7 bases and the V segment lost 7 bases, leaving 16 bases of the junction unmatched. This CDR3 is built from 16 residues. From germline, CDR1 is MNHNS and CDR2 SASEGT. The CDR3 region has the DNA TGTGCCAGCACCCCACCAGGACAGGGTGGGTTGAATACGCAGTATTTT. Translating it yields CASTPPGQGGLNTQYF.

The CDR3 spells CASSAGTGPSYGYTF. Here the CDR3 DNA reads TGTGCCAGCAGCGCCGGGACAGGGCCATCCTATGGCTACACCTTC. The chain has TRBV9 and TRBJ1-2, with 9 bases fitting TRBD1. CDR1 is SGDLS, CDR2 YYNGEE, per germline. The J segment lost 4 bases and the V segment lost 3 bases, leaving 7 bases of the junction unmatched. CDR3 size: 15 residues.

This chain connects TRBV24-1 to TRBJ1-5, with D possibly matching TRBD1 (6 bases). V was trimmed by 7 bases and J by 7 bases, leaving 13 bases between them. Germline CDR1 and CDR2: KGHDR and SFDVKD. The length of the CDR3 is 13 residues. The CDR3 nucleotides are TGTGCCACCAGCACGCTCGGGGGCCAGCCCCAGCATTTT. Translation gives CATSTLGGQPQHF.

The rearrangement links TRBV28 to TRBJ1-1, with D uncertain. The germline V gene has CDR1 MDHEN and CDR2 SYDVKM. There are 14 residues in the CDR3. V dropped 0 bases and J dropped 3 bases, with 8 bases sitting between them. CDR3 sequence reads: CASSLWAGYTEAFF. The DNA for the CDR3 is TGTGCCAGCAGTTTATGGGCGGGTTACACTGAAGCTTTCTTT.

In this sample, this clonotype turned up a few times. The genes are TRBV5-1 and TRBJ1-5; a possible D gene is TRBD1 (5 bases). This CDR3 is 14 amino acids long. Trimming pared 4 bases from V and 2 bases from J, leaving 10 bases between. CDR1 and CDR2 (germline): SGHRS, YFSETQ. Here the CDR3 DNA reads TGCGCCAGCAGCCCAGGGATAGGCAATCAGCCCCAGCATTTT. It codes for CASSPGIGNQPQHF.

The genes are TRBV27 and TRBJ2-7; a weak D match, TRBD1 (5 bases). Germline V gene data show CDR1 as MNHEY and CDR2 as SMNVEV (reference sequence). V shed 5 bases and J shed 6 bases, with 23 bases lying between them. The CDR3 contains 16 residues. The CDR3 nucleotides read TGTGCCAGCAGTCCCCTAGGGGTGGTAGGGATTGGCGAGCAGTACTTC. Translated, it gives CASSPLGVVGIGEQYF.

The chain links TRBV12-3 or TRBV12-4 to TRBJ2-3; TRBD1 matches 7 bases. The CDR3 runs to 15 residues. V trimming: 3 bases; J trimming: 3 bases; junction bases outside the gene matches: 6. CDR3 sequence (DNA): TGTGCCAGCAGTTTCGACAGGGTAACAACAGATACGCAGTATTTT. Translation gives CASSFDRVTTDTQYF.

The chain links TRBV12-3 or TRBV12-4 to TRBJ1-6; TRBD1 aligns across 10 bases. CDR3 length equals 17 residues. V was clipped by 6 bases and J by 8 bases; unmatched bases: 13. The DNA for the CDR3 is TGTGCCAGCAGACGTTTTGGACAGGGGGGAAGGGATTCACCCCTCCACTTT. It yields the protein CASRRFGQGGRDSPLHF.

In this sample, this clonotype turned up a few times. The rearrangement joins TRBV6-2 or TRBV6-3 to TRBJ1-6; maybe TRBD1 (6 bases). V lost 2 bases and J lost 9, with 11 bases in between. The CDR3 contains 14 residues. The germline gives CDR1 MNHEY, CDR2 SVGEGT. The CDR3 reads CASSYPGGLSPLHF. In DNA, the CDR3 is TGTGCCAGCAGTTACCCCGGGGGGCTTTCACCCCTCCACTTT.

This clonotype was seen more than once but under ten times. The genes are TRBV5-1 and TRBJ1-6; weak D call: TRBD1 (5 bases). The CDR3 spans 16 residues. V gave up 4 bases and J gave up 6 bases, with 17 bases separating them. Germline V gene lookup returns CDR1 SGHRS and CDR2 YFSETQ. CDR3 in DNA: TGCGCCAGCAGCCTATTCGGGGGAGAACCTAATTCACCCCTCCACTTT. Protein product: CASSLFGGEPNSPLHF.

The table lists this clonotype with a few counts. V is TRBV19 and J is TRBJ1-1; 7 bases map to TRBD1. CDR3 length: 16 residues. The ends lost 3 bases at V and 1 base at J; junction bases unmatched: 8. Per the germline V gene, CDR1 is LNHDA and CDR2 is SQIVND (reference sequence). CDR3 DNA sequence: TGTGCCAGTAGTATCTCGGGGACAGCCCGGAACACTGAAGCTTTCTTT. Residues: CASSISGTARNTEAFF.

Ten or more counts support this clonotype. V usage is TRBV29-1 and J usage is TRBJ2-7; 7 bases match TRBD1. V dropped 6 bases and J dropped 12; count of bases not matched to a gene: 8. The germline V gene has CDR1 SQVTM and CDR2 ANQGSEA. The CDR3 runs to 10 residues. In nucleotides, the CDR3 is TGCAGCGTCCGGGACAGTGTTTTGTACTTC. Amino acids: CSVRDSVLYF.

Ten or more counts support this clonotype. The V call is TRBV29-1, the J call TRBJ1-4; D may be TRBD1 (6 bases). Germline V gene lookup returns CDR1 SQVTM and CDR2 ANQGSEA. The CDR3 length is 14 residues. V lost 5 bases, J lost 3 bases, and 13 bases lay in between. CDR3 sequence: CSVTPDSSNEKLFF. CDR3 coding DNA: TGCAGCGTTACCCCGGACAGTTCTAATGAAAAACTGTTTTTT.

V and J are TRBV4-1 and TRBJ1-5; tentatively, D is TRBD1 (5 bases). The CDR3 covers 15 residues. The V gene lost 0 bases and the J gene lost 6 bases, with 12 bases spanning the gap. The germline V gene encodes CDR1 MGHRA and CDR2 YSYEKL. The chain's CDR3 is CASSQDAGWRQPQHF. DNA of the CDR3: TGCGCCAGCAGCCAAGACGCAGGGTGGCGTCAGCCCCAGCATTTT.

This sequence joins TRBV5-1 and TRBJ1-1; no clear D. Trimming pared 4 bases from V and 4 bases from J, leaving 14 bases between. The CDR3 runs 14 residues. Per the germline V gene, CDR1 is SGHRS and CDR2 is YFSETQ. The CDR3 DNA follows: TGCGCCAGCAGCCTGGACGGCGGAAGCACTGAAGCTTTCTTT. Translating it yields CASSLDGGSTEAFF.